A selection of T cell receptor beta chains follows, all from one sample in a study of T cell responses to AZD1222 COVID-19 vaccine. Clones were sequenced by immunoSEQ multiplex PCR, and TCRdb holds only the in-frame ones, with some missing. The sample has 150,000 to 200,000 clones, about 92% seen once. This specimen was peripheral blood, taken on day 0 of MenACWY control vaccination. The receptors derive from an adult in good health. CDR3s include the opening cysteine and the closing phenylalanine or tryptophan. D genes are given only for firm matches. Clone size is not always given. Where it is, it says once, few, many or a class for expanded clones.

j_gene: TRBJ2-1
abundance: .
d_gene: .
v_gene: TRBV29-1
CDR3aa: CSASVGGEQFF
CDR3nt: TGCAGCGCATCTGTCGGAGGGGAGCAGTTCTTC

j_gene: TRBJ2-5
abundance: .
d_gene: .
v_gene: TRBV5-1
CDR3aa: CASSLTGHRQETQYF
CDR3nt: TGCGCCAGCAGCTTGACAGGCCACCGACAAGAGACCCAGTACTTC

j_gene: TRBJ2-5
abundance: .
d_gene: .
v_gene: TRBV18
CDR3aa: CASSPGPGPETQYF
CDR3nt: TGTGCCAGCTCCCCCGGTCCCGGACCGGAGACCCAGTACTTC

j_gene: TRBJ1-5
abundance: .
d_gene: .
v_gene: TRBV12-3/TRBV12-4
CDR3aa: CASSPFPDQPQHF
CDR3nt: TGTGCCAGCAGTCCTTTTCCGGATCAGCCCCAGCATTTT

j_gene: TRBJ2-7
abundance: .
d_gene: .
v_gene: TRBV11-3
CDR3aa: CASRAPNRYEQYF
CDR3nt: TGTGCCAGCAGAGCTCCCAACCGCTACGAGCAGTACTTC

j_gene: TRBJ1-3
abundance: .
d_gene: .
v_gene: TRBV12-3/TRBV12-4
CDR3aa: CASNGAEDTIYF
CDR3nt: TGTGCCAGCAACGGGGCGGAGGACACCATATATTTT

j_gene: TRBJ1-2
abundance: once
d_gene: TRBD1
v_gene: TRBV4-2
CDR3aa: CASSQDRQGDNYGYTF
CDR3nt: TGTGCCAGCAGCCAAGATCGACAGGGGGATAACTATGGCTACACCTTC

j_gene: TRBJ2-7
abundance: .
d_gene: .
v_gene: TRBV29-1
CDR3aa: CSVRASSSYEQYF
CDR3nt: TGCAGCGTTCGGGCCAGCAGCTCCTACGAGCAGTACTTC

j_gene: TRBJ1-1
abundance: .
d_gene: .
v_gene: TRBV9
CDR3aa: CASSGSPVTEAFF
CDR3nt: TGTGCCAGCAGCGGGTCCCCTGTCACTGAAGCTTTCTTT

j_gene: TRBJ1-5
abundance: .
d_gene: .
v_gene: TRBV13
CDR3aa: CASSERGARQPQHF
CDR3nt: TGTGCCAGCAGCGAAAGGGGGGCTCGGCAGCCCCAGCATTTT

j_gene: TRBJ2-7
abundance: .
d_gene: .
v_gene: TRBV11-3
CDR3aa: CASSLGERYSYEQYF
CDR3nt: TGTGCCAGCAGCTTAGGTGAGAGGTACTCCTACGAGCAGTACTTC

j_gene: TRBJ1-6
abundance: .
d_gene: .
v_gene: TRBV7-9
CDR3aa: CASSGPRSPLHF
CDR3nt: TGTGCCAGCAGCGGGCCCAGATCACCCCTCCACTTT

j_gene: TRBJ1-1
abundance: .
d_gene: .
v_gene: TRBV4-2
CDR3aa: CASSQGGGPNTEAFF
CDR3nt: TGTGCCAGCAGCCAAGGGGGGGGGCCGAACACTGAAGCTTTCTTT

j_gene: TRBJ2-7
abundance: .
d_gene: .
v_gene: TRBV7-9
CDR3aa: CASSLIGGWGEQYF
CDR3nt: TGTGCCAGCAGCTTAATTGGGGGCTGGGGCGAGCAGTACTTC